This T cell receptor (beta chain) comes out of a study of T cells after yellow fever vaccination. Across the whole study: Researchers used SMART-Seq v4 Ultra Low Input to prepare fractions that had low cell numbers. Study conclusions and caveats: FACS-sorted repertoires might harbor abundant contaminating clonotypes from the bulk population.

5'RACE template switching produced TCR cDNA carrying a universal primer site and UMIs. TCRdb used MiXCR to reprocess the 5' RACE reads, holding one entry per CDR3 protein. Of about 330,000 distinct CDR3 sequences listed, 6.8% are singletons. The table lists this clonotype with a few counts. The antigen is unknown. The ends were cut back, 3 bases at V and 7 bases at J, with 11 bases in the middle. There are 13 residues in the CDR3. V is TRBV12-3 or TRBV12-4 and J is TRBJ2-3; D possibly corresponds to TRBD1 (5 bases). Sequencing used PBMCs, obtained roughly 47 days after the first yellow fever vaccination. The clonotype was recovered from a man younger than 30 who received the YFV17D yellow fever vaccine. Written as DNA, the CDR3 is TGTGCCAGCAGTTTTGAAGGGGTAAATACGCAGTATTTT. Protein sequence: CASSFEGVNTQYF.